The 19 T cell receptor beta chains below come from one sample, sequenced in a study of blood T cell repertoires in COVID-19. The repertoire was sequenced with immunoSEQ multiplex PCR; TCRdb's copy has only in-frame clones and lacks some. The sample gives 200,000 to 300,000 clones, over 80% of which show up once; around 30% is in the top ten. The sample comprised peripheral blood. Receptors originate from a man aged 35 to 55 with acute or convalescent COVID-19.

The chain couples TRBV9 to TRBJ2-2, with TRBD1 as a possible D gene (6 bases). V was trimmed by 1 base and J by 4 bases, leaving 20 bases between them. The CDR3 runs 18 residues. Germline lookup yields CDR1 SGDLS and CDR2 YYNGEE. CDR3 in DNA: TGTGCCAGCAGCGTATCCCCCCTGGGCAGGGGATCCACCGGGGAGCTGTTTTTT. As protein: CASSVSPLGRGSTGELFF.

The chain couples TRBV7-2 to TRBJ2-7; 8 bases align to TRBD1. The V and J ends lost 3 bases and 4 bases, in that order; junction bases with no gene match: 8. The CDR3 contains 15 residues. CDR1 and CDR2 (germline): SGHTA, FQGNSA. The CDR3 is CASSFGQGAGYEQYF. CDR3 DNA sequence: TGTGCCAGCAGCTTCGGGCAGGGGGCAGGTTACGAGCAGTACTTC.

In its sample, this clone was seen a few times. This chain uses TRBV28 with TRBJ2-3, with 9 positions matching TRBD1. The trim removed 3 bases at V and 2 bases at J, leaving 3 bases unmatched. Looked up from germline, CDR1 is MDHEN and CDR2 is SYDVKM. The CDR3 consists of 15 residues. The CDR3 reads CASSFGQGHTDTQYF. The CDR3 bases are TGTGCCAGCAGTTTCGGACAGGGGCACACAGATACGCAGTATTTT.

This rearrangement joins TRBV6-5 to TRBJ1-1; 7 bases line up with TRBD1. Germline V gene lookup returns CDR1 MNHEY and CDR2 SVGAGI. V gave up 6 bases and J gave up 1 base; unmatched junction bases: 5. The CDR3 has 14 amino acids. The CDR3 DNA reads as TGTGCCAGCAGAGACGGGACAGAGAACACTGAAGCTTTCTTT. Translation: CASRDGTENTEAFF.

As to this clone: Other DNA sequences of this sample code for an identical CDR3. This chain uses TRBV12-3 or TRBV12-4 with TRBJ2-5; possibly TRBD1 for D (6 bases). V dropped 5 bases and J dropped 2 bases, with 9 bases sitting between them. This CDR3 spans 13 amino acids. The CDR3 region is CASSPDRQETQYF. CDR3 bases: TGTGCCAGCAGTCCGGACAGACAAGAGACCCAGTACTTC.

CDR3 DNA: TGTGCCAGCAGCTACCTTGGGACGGGGGACGAGCAGTACTTC. It encodes CASSYLGTGDEQYF. The gene calls are TRBV7-2 and TRBJ2-7; a possible D gene is TRBD2 (6 bases). CDR1 and CDR2 from the germline V gene are SGHTA and FQGNSA. V shed 4 bases and J shed 5 bases, with 15 bases lying between them. This CDR3 spans 14 amino acids.

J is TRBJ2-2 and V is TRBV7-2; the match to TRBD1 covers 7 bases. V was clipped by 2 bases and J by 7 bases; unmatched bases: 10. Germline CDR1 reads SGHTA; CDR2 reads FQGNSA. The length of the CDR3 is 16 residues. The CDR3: CASSLPGDSTHGELFF. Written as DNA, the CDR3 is TGTGCCAGCAGCTTACCAGGGGACAGTACTCACGGGGAGCTGTTTTTT. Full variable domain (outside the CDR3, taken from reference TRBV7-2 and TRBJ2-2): GAGVSQSPSNKVTEKGKDVELRCDPISGHTALYWYRQSLGQGLEFLIYFQGNSAPDKSGLPSDRFSAERTGGSVSTLTIQRTQQEDSAVYLCASSLPGDSTHGELFFGEGSRLTVL.

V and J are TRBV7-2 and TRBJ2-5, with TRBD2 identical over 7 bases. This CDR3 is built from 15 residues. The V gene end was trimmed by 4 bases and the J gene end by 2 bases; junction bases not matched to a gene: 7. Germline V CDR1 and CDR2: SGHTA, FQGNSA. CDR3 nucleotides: TGTGCCAGCAGCTCGGGGGGAGGCCTTCAAGAGACCCAGTACTTC. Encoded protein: CASSSGGGLQETQYF.

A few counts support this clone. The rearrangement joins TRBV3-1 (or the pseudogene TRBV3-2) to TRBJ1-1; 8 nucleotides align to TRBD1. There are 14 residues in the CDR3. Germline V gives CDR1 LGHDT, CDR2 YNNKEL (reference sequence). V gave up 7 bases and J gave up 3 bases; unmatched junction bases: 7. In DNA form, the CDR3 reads TGTGCCAGCACCCCGGGACAGGTATACACTGAAGCTTTCTTT. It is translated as CASTPGQVYTEAFF.

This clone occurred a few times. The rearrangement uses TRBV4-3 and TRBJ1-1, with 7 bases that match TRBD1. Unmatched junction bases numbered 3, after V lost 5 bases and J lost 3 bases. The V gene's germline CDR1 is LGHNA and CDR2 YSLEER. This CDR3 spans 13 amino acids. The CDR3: CASSKTGYTEAFF. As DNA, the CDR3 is TGCGCCAGCAGCAAGACAGGGTACACTGAAGCTTTCTTT.

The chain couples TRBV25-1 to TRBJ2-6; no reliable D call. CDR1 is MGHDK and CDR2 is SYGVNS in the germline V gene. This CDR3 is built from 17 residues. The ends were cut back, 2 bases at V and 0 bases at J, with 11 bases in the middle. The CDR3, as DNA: TGTGCCAGCAGTGAACTCCAGATTGGCTCTGGGGCCAACGTCCTGACTTTC. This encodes CASSELQIGSGANVLTF.

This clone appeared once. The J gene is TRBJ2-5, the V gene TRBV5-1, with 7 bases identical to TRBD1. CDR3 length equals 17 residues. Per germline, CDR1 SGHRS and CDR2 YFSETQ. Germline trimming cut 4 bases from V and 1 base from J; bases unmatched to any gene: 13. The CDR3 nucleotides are TGCGCCAGCAGCCAACTACGGGACAGCGGAGTCCAAGAGACCCAGTACTTC. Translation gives CASSQLRDSGVQETQYF.

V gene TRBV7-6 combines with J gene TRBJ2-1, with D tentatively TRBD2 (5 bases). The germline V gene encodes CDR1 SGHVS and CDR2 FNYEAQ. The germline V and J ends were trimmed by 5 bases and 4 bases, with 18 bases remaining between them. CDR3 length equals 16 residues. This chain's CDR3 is CASSAQTSFGYNEQFF. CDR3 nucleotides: TGTGCCAGCAGCGCGCAAACTAGTTTCGGATACAATGAGCAGTTCTTC.

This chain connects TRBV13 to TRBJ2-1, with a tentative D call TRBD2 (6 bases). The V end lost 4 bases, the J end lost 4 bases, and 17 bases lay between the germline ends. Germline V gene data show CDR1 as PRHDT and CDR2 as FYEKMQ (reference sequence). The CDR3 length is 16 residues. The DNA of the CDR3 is TGTGCCAGCAGCTCCTTGGGGGGAGAGGGGTACAATGAGCAGTTCTTC. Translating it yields CASSSLGGEGYNEQFF.

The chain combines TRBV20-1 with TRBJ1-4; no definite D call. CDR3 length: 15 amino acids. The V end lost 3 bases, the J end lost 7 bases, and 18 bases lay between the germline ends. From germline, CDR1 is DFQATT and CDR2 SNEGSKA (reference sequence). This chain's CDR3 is CSASPIGGSSEKLFF. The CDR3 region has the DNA TGCAGTGCTAGTCCCATCGGAGGGTCTAGTGAAAAACTGTTTTTT.

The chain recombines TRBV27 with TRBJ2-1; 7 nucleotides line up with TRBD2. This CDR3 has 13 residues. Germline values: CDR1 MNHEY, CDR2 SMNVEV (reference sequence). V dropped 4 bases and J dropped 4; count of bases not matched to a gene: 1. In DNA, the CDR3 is TGTGCCAGCAGTTCCGGGAGGTACAATGAGCAGTTCTTC. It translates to CASSSGRYNEQFF.

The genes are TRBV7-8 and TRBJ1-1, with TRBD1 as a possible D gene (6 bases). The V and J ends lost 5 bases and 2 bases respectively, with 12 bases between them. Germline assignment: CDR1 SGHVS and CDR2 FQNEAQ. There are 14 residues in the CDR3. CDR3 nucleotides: TGTGCCAGCAGCCCCAGGGGACTAAACACTGAAGCTTTCTTT. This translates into CASSPRGLNTEAFF. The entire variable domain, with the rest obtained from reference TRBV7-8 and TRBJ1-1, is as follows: GAGVSQSPRYKVAKRGQDVALRCDPISGHVSLFWYQQALGQGPEFLTYFQNEAQLDKSGLPSDRFFAERPEGSVSTLKIQRTQQEDSAVYLCASSPRGLNTEAFFGQGTRLTVV.

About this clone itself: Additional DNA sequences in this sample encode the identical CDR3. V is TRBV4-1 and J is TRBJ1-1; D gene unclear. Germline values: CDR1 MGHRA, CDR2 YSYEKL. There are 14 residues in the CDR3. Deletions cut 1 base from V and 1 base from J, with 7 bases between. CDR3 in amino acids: CASSQGTRNTEAFF. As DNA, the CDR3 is TGCGCCAGCAGCCAAGGAACTCGGAACACTGAAGCTTTCTTT.

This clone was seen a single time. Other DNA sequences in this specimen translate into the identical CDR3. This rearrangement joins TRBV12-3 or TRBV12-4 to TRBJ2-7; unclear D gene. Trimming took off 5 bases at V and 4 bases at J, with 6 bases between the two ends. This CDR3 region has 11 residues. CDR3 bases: TGTGCCAGCAGTCCGTCGTACGAGCAGTACTTC. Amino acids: CASSPSYEQYF.